The following is a T cell receptor (beta chain) sequence with its context. The sample comes from a study of blood T cell repertoires in COVID-19. The overall study: T cells, B-cell-depleted T cells, or PBMCs provided the cDNA or gDNA that served as material.

Germline V CDR1 and CDR2: LGHDT, YNNKEL (reference sequence). CDR3 length equals 13 residues. The ends lost 6 bases at V and 5 bases at J; junction bases unmatched: 7. The table came from immunoSEQ multiplex PCR; TCRdb's copy has only in-frame clones and leaves some out. Among hundreds of thousands of clones listed, roughly nine tenths were seen once. V gene TRBV3-1 (or the pseudogene TRBV3-2) combines with J gene TRBJ2-7; TRBD2 matches 7 bases. Sequences were obtained from peripheral blood. This sequence originates from a man younger than 35 with COVID-19, enrolled during active disease. The CDR3 spells CASRVYGGDEQYF. CDR3 sequence (DNA): TGTGCCAGCAGAGTTTATGGGGGGGACGAGCAGTACTTC.